The 17 T cell receptor beta chains reported below all come from one sample, sequenced in a study of blood T cell repertoires in COVID-19. TCRdb's copy holds only in-frame clones and misses some; the assay was immunoSEQ multiplex PCR. This table has hundreds of thousands of clones, roughly 90% appearing once. Sequenced sample: peripheral blood. These receptors came from a woman aged 30 to 39 with COVID-19, enrolled during active disease.

V usage is TRBV4-2 and J usage is TRBJ1-1, with D hard to call. Trimming cost V 0 bases and J 3 bases, with 8 bases left between them. CDR1 is LGHNA and CDR2 is YNFKEQ in the germline V gene. The CDR3 has 14 amino acids. The CDR3 spells CASSQDSEDTEAFF. Here the CDR3 DNA reads TGTGCCAGCAGCCAAGATTCTGAGGACACTGAAGCTTTCTTT.

The chain carries TRBV5-8 and TRBJ1-2; D is undetermined. CDR3 length: 12 amino acids. Germline loops: CDR1 SGHTS, CDR2 YDEGEE. Trimming left V 2 bases short and J 3 bases short, with 5 bases between. The CDR3 nucleotides read TGTGCCAGCAGCTTCGGTGACTATGGCTACACCTTC. Protein sequence: CASSFGDYGYTF.

This clone appeared a few times. The chain employs TRBV11-1 and TRBJ2-3; no reliable D call. V lost 3 bases to trimming and J lost 5 bases, with 9 bases between them. Germline CDR1 is SGHAT and CDR2 is FQDESV (reference sequence). The CDR3 is made up of 13 amino acids. CDR3 loop: CASSFNRRDTQYF. In DNA form, the CDR3 reads TGTGCCAGCAGCTTTAATAGGAGAGATACGCAGTATTTT.

The chain combines TRBV19 with TRBJ1-2, with D hard to call. Germline V gene lookup returns CDR1 LNHDA and CDR2 SQIVND (reference sequence). V lost 3 bases and J lost 6, with 11 bases in between. CDR3 size: 13 residues. Here the CDR3 DNA reads TGTGCCAGTAGTATCGGAGTGCTCCATGGCTACACCTTC. Its translation is CASSIGVLHGYTF.

The CDR3 loop reads CASSPGSYGYTF. The CDR3 nucleotides read TGTGCCAGCTCACCGGGCAGCTATGGCTACACCTTC. This chain connects TRBV18 to TRBJ1-2; D gene uncertain. There are 12 residues in the CDR3. V dropped 3 bases and J dropped 4 bases, with 6 bases sitting between them. The germline CDR1 and CDR2 sequences are KGHSH and LQKENI.

The chain employs TRBV3-1 (or the pseudogene TRBV3-2) and TRBJ2-7, with 7 bases aligning to TRBD1. Germline CDR1 and CDR2: LGHDT and YNNKEL (reference sequence). V was clipped by 1 base and J by 7 bases; unmatched bases: 4. The CDR3 sequence is 13 residues long. This CDR3 is CASSQGQGLEQYV. The CDR3 DNA is TGTGCCAGCAGCCAAGGACAGGGTCTTGAGCAGTACGTC.

This clone was recorded a few times. The chain employs TRBV11-3 and TRBJ1-1; tentative D call: TRBD1 (6 bases). Germline lookup yields CDR1 SGHNT and CDR2 YENEEA. The CDR3 is 17 residues long. The V gene lost 2 bases and the J gene lost 2 bases, with 18 bases spanning the gap. The CDR3 region is CASSLSLTGRPNTEAFF. The CDR3 bases are TGTGCCAGCAGCTTATCTTTGACAGGACGCCCAAACACTGAAGCTTTCTTT.

The chain couples TRBV6-5 to TRBJ1-2, with 7 bases that match TRBD1. The germline V gene encodes CDR1 MNHEY and CDR2 SVGAGI. Losses at the gene ends were 3 bases for V and 5 bases for J; bases not matched to a gene: 6. This CDR3 is built from 14 residues. This chain's CDR3 is CASSYRQGGYGYTF. The CDR3 coding sequence is TGTGCCAGCAGTTATCGACAGGGAGGATATGGCTACACCTTC.

Turning to this clone: The same CDR3 is also encoded by other DNA sequences in this sample. V and J are TRBV5-6 and TRBJ1-6; TRBD1 matches 8 bases. Trimming cost V 2 bases and J 14 bases; bases outside gene matches: 9. This CDR3 is built from 14 residues. The germline CDR1 and CDR2 sequences are SGHDT and YYEEEE. The CDR3 nucleotides read TGTGCCAGCAGCTTAATGGGACAGGCCCTATCCCTCCACTTT. It translates to CASSLMGQALSLHF.

V gene TRBV7-8 combines with J gene TRBJ2-1; D may be TRBD2 (5 bases). CDR1 is SGHVS and CDR2 is FQNEAQ in the germline V gene. CDR3 size: 16 residues. V was trimmed by 2 bases and J by 4 bases, leaving 15 bases between them. CDR3 in amino acids: CASSLRRLREYNEQFF. For the CDR3, the DNA is TGTGCCAGCAGCTTAAGGCGCCTGAGGGAGTACAATGAGCAGTTCTTC.

The J gene is TRBJ2-7, the V gene TRBV11-3, with 10 bases identical to TRBD1. Germline V CDR1 and CDR2: SGHNT, YENEEA. J gave up 5 bases and V 4 bases, and 5 bases lay outside the gene matches. The CDR3 runs 14 residues. For the CDR3, the DNA is TGTGCCAGCAGCTCCATGACAGGGGGCCACGAGCAGTACTTC. Amino acids: CASSSMTGGHEQYF.

The chain has TRBV6-5 and TRBJ2-3; 13 nucleotides line up with TRBD2. V shed 2 bases and J 6 bases; nucleotides not matched to a gene: 5. The CDR3 extends over 16 amino acids. Germline loops: CDR1 MNHEY, CDR2 SVGAGI. CDR3 residues: CASSYGTSGDEDTQYF. The CDR3 nucleotides are TGTGCCAGCAGTTACGGGACTAGCGGGGATGAGGATACGCAGTATTTT.

This chain joins TRBV4-1 and TRBJ1-2; D perhaps matches TRBD1 (5 bases). Per germline, CDR1 MGHRA and CDR2 YSYEKL. The germline V and J ends were trimmed by 2 bases and 8 bases, with 9 bases remaining between them. The CDR3 extends over 12 amino acids. Written as DNA, the CDR3 is TGCGCCAGCAGCCAAACAGGTCGGGGCTACACCTTC. Amino acids: CASSQTGRGYTF.

This chain joins TRBV5-1 and TRBJ1-2, with TRBD1 matching over 8 bases. Germline V gene sequence: CDR1 SGHRS, CDR2 YFSETQ. The length of the CDR3 is 14 residues. V dropped 4 bases and J dropped 6; count of bases not matched to a gene: 8. This CDR3 is CASSLQAGGDGYTF. CDR3 nucleotides: TGCGCCAGCAGCCTACAAGCAGGGGGCGATGGCTACACCTTC. Variable domain in full (rest from reference TRBV5-1 and TRBJ1-2): KAGVTQTPRYLIKTRGQQVTLSCSPISGHRSVSWYQQTPGQGLQFLFEYFSETQRNKGNFPGRFSGRQFSNSRSEMNVSTLELGDSALYLCASSLQAGGDGYTFGSGTRLTVV.

The chain carries TRBV7-3 and TRBJ1-6; 8 bases map to TRBD1. The junction had 4 bases not matched to a gene; V was cut back by 0 bases and J by 9 bases. CDR1 and CDR2 from the germline V gene are SGHTA and FQGTGA. The CDR3 is 15 amino acids. CDR3 coding DNA: TGTGCCAGCAGCTTAACTGGACAGGGTAGTTCACCCCTCCACTTT. It codes for CASSLTGQGSSPLHF.

In DNA form, the CDR3 reads TGTGCCAGCAGCCAAGATGTAGCAGCTAATGGCTACACCTTC. Translation gives CASSQDVAANGYTF. J is TRBJ1-2 and V is TRBV3-1 (or the pseudogene TRBV3-2), with D uncertain. V dropped 0 bases and J dropped 6 bases, with 11 bases sitting between them. CDR1 and CDR2 from the germline V gene are LGHDT and YNNKEL (reference sequence). The length of the CDR3 is 14 residues.

The chain employs TRBV27 and TRBJ1-4, with TRBD1 as a possible D gene (6 bases). The germline gives CDR1 MNHEY, CDR2 SMNVEV (reference sequence). There are 16 residues in the CDR3. Trimming pared 1 base from V and 1 base from J, leaving 10 bases between. The CDR3 nucleotides are TGTGCCAGCAGTTTATTCAAACAGGGAACTAATGAAAAACTGTTTTTT. Translation: CASSLFKQGTNEKLFF.